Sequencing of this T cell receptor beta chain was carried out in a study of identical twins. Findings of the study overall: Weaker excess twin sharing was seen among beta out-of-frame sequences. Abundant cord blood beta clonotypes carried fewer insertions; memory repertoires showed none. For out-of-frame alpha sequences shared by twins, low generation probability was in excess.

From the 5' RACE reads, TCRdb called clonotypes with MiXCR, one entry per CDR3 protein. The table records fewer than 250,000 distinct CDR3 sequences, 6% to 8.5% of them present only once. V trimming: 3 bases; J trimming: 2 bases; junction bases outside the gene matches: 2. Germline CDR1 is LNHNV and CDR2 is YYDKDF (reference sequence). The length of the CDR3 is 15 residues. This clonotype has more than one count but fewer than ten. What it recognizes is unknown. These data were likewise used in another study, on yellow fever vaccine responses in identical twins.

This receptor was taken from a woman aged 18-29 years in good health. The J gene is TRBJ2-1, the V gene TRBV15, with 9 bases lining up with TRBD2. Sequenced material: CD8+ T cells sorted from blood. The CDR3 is CATSSGLAPYNEQFF. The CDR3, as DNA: TGTGCCACCAGCAGCGGACTAGCGCCCTACAATGAGCAGTTCTTC.